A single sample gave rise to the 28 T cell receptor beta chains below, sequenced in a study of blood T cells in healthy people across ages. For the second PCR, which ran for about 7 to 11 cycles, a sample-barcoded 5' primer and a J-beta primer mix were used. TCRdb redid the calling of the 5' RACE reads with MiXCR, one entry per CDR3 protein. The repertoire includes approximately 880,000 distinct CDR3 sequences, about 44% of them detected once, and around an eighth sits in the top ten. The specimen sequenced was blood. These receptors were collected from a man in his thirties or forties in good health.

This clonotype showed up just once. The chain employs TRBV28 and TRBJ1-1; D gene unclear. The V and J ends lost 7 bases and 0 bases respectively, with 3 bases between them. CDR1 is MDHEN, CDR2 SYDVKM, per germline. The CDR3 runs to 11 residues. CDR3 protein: CASTMNTEAFF. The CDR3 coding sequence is TGTGCCAGCACCATGAACACTGAAGCTTTCTTT.

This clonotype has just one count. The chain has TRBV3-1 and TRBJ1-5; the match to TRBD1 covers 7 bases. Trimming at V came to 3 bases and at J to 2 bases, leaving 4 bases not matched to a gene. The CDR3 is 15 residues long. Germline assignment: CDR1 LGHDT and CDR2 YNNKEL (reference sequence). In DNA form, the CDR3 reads TGTGCCAGCAGCCACACCGACAGGGGCAATCAGCCCCAGCATTTT. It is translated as CASSHTDRGNQPQHF.

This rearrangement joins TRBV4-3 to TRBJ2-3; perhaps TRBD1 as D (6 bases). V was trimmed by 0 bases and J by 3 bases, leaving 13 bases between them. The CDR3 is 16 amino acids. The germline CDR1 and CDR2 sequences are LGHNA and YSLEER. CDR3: CASSQDRQGRTDTQYF. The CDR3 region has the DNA TGCGCCAGCAGCCAAGATAGGCAGGGGAGAACAGATACGCAGTATTTT.

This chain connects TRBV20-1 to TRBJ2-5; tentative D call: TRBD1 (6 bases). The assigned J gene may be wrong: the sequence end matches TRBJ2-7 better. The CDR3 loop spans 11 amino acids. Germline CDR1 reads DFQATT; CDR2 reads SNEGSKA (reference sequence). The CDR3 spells CSAPEGDEQYF. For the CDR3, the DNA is TGCAGTGCCCCCGAGGGGGACGAGCAGTACTTC.

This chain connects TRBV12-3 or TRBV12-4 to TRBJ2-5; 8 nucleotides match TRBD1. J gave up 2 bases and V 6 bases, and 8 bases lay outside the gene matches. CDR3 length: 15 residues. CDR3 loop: CASRRGQVSQETQYF. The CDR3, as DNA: TGTGCCAGCAGAAGGGGACAGGTGTCACAAGAGACCCAGTACTTC.

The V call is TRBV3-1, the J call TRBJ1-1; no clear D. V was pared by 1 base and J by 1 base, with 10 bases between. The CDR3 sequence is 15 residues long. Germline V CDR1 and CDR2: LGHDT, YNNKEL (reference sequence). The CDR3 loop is CASSQVSLENTEAFF. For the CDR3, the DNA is TGTGCCAGCAGCCAAGTATCCCTGGAGAACACTGAAGCTTTCTTT.

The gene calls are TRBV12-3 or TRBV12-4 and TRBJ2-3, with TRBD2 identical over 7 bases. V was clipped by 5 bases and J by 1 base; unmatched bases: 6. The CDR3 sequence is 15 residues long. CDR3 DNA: TGTGCCAGCAGTACGGCGGGGGTCGGCACAGATACGCAGTATTTT. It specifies CASSTAGVGTDTQYF.

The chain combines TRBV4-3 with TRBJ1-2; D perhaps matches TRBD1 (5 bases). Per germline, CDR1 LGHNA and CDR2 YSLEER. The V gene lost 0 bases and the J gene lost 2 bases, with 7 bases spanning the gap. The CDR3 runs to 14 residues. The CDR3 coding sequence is TGCGCCAGCAGCCAAGATGGGGGAAACTATGGCTACACCTTC. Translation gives CASSQDGGNYGYTF.

CDR3 coding DNA: TGTGCCAGCAGCCAAGATCCCAATGGCAATCAGCCCCAGCATTTT. Its translation is CASSQDPNGNQPQHF. The chain combines TRBV4-2 with TRBJ1-5; no firm D call. From germline, CDR1 is LGHNA and CDR2 YNFKEQ. The CDR3 loop spans 15 amino acids. V lost 0 bases and J 2 bases, leaving 8 bases between the germline ends.

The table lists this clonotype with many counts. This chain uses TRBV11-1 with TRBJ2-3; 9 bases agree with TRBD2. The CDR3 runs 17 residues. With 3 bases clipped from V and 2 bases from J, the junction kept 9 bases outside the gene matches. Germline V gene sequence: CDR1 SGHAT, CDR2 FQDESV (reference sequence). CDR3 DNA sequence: TGTGCCAGCAGCTTCCCTTCTAGCGGGGTATTCACAGATACGCAGTATTTT. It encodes CASSFPSSGVFTDTQYF.

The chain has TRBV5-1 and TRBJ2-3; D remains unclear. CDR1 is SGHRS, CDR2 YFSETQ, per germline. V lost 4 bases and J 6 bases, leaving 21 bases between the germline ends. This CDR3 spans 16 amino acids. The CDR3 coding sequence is TGCGCCAGCAGCCCTTCGTCCCTGGGTTTGATGGATACGCAGTATTTT. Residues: CASSPSSLGLMDTQYF.

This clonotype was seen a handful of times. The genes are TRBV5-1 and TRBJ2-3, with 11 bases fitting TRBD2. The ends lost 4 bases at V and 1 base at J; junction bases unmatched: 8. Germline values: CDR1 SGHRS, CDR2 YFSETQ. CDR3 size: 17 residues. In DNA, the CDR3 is TGCGCCAGCAGCGGCGGGACTAGCGGTACGGGCACAGATACGCAGTATTTT. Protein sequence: CASSGGTSGTGTDTQYF. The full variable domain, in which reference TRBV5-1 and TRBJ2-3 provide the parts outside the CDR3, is KAGVTQTPRYLIKTRGQQVTLSCSPISGHRSVSWYQQTPGQGLQFLFEYFSETQRNKGNFPGRFSGRQFSNSRSEMNVSTLELGDSALYLCASSGGTSGTGTDTQYFGPGTRLTVL.

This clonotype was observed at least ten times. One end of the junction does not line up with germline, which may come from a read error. The CDR3 region has the DNA TGTGCCAGCAGCCAAGGGGGGTCCTACAATGAGCAGTTCTTC. This gives the protein CASSQGGSYNEQFF. The chain recombines TRBV4-1 with TRBJ2-1; D could derive from TRBD1 or TRBD2 (6 bases each). The CDR3 totals 14 residues. Per germline, CDR1 MGHRA and CDR2 YSYEKL.

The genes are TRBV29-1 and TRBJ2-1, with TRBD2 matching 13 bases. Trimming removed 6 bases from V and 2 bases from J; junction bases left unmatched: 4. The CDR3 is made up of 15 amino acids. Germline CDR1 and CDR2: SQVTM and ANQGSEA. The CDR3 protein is CSVMTSGGPYNEQFF. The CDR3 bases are TGCAGCGTGATGACTAGCGGGGGGCCCTACAATGAGCAGTTCTTC.

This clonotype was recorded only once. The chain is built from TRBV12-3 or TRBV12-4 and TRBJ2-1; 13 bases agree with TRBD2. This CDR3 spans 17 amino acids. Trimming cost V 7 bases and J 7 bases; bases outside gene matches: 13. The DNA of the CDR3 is TGTGCCAGCACCCTGACTAGCGGGGGGACCCATGGGAATGAGCAGTTCTTC. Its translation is CASTLTSGGTHGNEQFF.

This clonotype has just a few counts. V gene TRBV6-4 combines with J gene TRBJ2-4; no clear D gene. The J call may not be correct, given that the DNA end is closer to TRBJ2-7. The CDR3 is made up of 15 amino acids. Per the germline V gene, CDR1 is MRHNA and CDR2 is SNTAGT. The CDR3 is CASSDTSDGAYEQYF. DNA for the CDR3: TGTGCCAGCAGTGACACTTCAGACGGAGCCTACGAGCAGTACTTC.

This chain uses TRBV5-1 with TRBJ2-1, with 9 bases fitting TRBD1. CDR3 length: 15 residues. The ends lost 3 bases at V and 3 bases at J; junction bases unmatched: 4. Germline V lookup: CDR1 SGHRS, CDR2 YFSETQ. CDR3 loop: CASSCQDRGYNEQFF. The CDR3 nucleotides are TGCGCCAGCAGCTGTCAGGACAGGGGCTACAATGAGCAGTTCTTC.

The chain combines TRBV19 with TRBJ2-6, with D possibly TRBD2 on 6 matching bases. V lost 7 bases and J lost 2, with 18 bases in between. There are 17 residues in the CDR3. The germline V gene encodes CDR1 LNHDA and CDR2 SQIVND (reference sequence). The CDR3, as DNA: TGTGCCAGTAATTGGGGACTTTCATTTACTGGGGCCAACGTCCTGACTTTC. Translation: CASNWGLSFTGANVLTF.

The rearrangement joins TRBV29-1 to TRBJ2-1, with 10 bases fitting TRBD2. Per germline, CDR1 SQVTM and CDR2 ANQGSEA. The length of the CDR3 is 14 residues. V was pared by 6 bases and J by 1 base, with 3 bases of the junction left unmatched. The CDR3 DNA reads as TGCAGCGTCCAGACTAGCGGGTCCTACAATGAGCAGTTCTTC. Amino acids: CSVQTSGSYNEQFF.

CDR3 in amino acids: CASSYAGLLNEKLFF. The CDR3 DNA reads TGCGCCAGCAGTTACGCAGGGCTACTGAATGAAAAACTGTTTTTT. The chain couples TRBV4-1 to TRBJ1-4; TRBD1 might be the D (5 bases). The CDR3 totals 15 residues. Trimming removed 6 bases from V and 5 bases from J, with 16 bases in between. CDR1 and CDR2 (germline): MGHRA, YSYEKL.

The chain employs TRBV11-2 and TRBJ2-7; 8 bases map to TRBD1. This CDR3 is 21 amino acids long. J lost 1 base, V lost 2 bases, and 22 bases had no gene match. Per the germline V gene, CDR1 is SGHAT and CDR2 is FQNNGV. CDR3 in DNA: TGTGCCAGCAGCTTAACCCGACCCGGGACAGGATCTTTCTCCTCATCCTACGAGCAGTACTTC. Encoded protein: CASSLTRPGTGSFSSSYEQYF.

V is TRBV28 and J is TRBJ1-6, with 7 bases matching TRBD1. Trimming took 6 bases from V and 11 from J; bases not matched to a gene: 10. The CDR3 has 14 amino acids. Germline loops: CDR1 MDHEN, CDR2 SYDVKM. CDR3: CASRYGQVEAPLHF. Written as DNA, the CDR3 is TGTGCCAGCAGGTACGGACAGGTTGAAGCACCCCTCCACTTT.

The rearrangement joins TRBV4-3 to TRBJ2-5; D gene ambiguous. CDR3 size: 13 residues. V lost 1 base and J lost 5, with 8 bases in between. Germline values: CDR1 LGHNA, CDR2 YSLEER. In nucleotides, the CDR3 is TGCGCCAGCAGCCAAGTAGGGTTTGAGACCCAGTACTTC. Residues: CASSQVGFETQYF.

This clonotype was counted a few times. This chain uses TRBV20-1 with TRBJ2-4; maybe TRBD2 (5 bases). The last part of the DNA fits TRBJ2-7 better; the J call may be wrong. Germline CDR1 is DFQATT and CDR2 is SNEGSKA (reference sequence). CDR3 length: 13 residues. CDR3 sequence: CSASWASLDEQYF. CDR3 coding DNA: TGCAGTGCTAGTTGGGCTAGCCTCGACGAGCAGTACTTC.

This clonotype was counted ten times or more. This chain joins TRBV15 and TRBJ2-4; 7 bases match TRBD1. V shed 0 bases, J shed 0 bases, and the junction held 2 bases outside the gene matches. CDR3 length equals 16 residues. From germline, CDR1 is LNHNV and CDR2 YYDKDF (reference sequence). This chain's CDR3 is CATSRETGVAKNIQYF. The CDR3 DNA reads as TGTGCCACCAGCAGAGAAACAGGGGTAGCCAAAAACATTCAGTACTTC. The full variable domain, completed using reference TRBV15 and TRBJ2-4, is DAMVIQNPRYQVTQFGKPVTLSCSQTLNHNVMYWYQQKSSQAPKLLFHYYDKDFNNEADTPDNFQSRRPNTSFCFLDIRSPGLGDTAMYLCATSRETGVAKNIQYFGAGTRLSVL.

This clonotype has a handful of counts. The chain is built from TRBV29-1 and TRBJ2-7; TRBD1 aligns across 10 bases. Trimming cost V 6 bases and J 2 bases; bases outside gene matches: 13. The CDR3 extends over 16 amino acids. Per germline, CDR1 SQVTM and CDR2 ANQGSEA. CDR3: CSVSGQGQKNPYEQYF. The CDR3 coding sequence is TGCAGCGTGTCGGGACAGGGGCAAAAAAACCCCTACGAGCAGTACTTC.

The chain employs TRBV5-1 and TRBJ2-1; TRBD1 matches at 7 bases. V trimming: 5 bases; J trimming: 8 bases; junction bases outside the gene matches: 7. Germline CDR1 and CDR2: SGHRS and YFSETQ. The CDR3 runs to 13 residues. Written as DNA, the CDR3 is TGCGCCAGCAGGAAGACAGGGATCGATGAGCAGTTCTTC. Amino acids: CASRKTGIDEQFF.

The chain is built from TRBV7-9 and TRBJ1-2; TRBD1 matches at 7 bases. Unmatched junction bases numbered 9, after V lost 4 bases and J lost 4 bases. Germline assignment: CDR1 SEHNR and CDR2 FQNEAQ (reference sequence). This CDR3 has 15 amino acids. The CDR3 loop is CASSSSGGGIYGYTF. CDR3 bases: TGTGCCAGCAGCTCCTCGGGAGGGGGCATCTATGGCTACACCTTC.